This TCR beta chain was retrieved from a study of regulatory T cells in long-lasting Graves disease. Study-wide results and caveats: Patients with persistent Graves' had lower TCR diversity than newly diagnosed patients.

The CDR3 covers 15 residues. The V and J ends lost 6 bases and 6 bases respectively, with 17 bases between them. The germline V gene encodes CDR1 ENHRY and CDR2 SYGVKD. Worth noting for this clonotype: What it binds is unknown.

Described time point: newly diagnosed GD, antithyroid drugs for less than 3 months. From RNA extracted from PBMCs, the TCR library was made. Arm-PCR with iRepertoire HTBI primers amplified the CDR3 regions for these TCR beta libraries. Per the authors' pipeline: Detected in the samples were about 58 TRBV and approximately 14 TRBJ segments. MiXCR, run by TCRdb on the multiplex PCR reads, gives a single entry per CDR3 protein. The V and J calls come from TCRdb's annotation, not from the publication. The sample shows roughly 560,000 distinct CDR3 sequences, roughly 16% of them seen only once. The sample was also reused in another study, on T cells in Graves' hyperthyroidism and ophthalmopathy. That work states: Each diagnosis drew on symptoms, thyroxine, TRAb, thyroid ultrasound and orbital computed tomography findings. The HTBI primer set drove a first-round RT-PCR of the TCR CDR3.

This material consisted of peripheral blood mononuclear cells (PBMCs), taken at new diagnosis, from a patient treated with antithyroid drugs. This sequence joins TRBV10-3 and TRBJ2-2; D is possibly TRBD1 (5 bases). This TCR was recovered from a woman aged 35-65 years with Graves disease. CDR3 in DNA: TGTGCCATCAGCGAGCCGACAGAGTTCGCCGGGGAGCTGTTTTTT. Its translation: CAISEPTEFAGELFF.